The 16 T cell receptor beta chains below were found in one sample sequenced in a study of blood T cell repertoires in COVID-19. Assay: immunoSEQ multiplex PCR; the TCRdb copy retains only in-frame clones and omits some. The sample lists around 63,000 clones, 65% to 85% occurring once. The specimen sequenced was peripheral blood. These receptors all stem from a woman aged 70-85 years with acute or convalescent COVID-19.

The rearrangement uses TRBV4-1 and TRBJ1-2; 7 positions match TRBD1. CDR1 and CDR2 from the germline V gene are MGHRA and YSYEKL. After removal of 4 bases from V and 8 bases from J, the junction contained 10 bases not matched to a gene. The CDR3 sequence is 14 residues long. The CDR3 DNA is TGCGCCAGCAGCCCGGGGTGGCAGGGGGACGGCTACACCTTC. Encoded protein: CASSPGWQGDGYTF.

The CDR3 coding sequence is TGCGCCAGCAGCGGGGCCGGGCCACAAGCTCCCGTTGGCTACACCTTC. As protein: CASSGAGPQAPVGYTF. V is TRBV5-1 and J is TRBJ1-2; TRBD1 might be the D (5 bases). Trimming pared 4 bases from V and 7 bases from J, leaving 23 bases between. Germline V gives CDR1 SGHRS, CDR2 YFSETQ. The length of the CDR3 is 16 residues.

This chain joins TRBV19 and TRBJ1-5; D may be TRBD1 (6 bases). The CDR3 has 14 amino acids. Trimming cost V 5 bases and J 6 bases, with 14 bases left between them. CDR1 LNHDA and CDR2 SQIVND come from the germline V gene (reference sequence). As DNA, the CDR3 is TGTGCCAGTAGTTTACCACCCAGGGGTCAGCCCCAGCATTTT. Its translation is CASSLPPRGQPQHF.

This clone was seen only a few times. The chain recombines TRBV9 with TRBJ1-4, with D possibly TRBD1 on 6 matching bases. The CDR3 is 15 amino acids. The germline CDR1 and CDR2 sequences are SGDLS and YYNGEE. V gave up 3 bases and J gave up 7 bases, with 16 bases separating them. The CDR3 DNA reads TGTGCCAGCAGCGCCGGCTGGACAGATACTGAAAAACTGTTTTTT. Amino acid sequence: CASSAGWTDTEKLFF.

The chain uses TRBV29-1 and TRBJ1-1; 7 positions match TRBD1. V was pared by 5 bases and J by 0 bases, with 6 bases of the junction left unmatched. Germline V gene sequence: CDR1 SQVTM, CDR2 ANQGSEA. The CDR3 covers 14 residues. The CDR3 loop is CSVSEGAVNTEAFF. Written as DNA, the CDR3 is TGCAGCGTTTCAGAGGGGGCTGTGAACACTGAAGCTTTCTTT.

This chain links TRBV7-8 with TRBJ1-2; the match to TRBD1 covers 10 bases. Germline V gene sequence: CDR1 SGHVS, CDR2 FQNEAQ. The CDR3 runs 14 residues. With 5 bases clipped from V and 8 bases from J, the junction kept 8 bases outside the gene matches. CDR3 protein: CASSKTGGAGGYTF. The CDR3 DNA reads as TGTGCCAGCAGCAAGACAGGGGGCGCGGGGGGCTACACCTTC.

The chain is built from TRBV2 and TRBJ1-6, with 8 nucleotides matching TRBD1. Germline V CDR1 and CDR2: SNHLY, FYNNEI. The J segment lost 10 bases and the V segment lost 7 bases, leaving 9 bases of the junction unmatched. This CDR3 has 14 residues. CDR3 DNA: TGTGCCAGCACCCCCGCCAGGGGGCAATCACCCCTCCACTTT. It encodes CASTPARGQSPLHF. Variable domain in full (rest from reference TRBV2 and TRBJ1-6): EPEVTQTPSHQVTQMGQEVILRCVPISNHLYFYWYRQILGQKVEFLVSFYNNEISEKSEIFDDQFSVERPDGSNFTLKIRSTKLEDSAMYFCASTPARGQSPLHFGNGTRLTVT.

This chain links TRBV9 with TRBJ2-1, with 9 bases fitting TRBD2. Germline CDR1 and CDR2: SGDLS and YYNGEE. This CDR3 spans 16 amino acids. J gave up 8 bases and V 3 bases, and 12 bases lay outside the gene matches. The CDR3 nucleotides read TGTGCCAGCAGCGCCGGCGGGGCTAGCGGGGTTTATGAGCAGTTCTTC. Protein sequence: CASSAGGASGVYEQFF.

The J gene is TRBJ1-6, the V gene TRBV5-4; a weak D match, TRBD1 (6 bases). CDR3 length equals 14 residues. Deletions cut 0 bases from V and 5 bases from J, with 6 bases between. Per the germline V gene, CDR1 is SGHNT and CDR2 is YYREEE (reference sequence). Written as DNA, the CDR3 is TGTGCCAGCAGCTTGGACAGGGATAATTCACCCCTCCACTTT. It codes for CASSLDRDNSPLHF.

This sequence joins TRBV24-1 and TRBJ2-7; TRBD1 agrees at 8 bases. Germline V gives CDR1 KGHDR, CDR2 SFDVKD. The V and J ends lost 5 bases and 3 bases, in that order; junction bases with no gene match: 23. The CDR3 length is 20 residues. The CDR3 sequence: CATSGPQGQVIIYPIYEQYF. The CDR3 DNA reads as TGTGCCACCAGTGGCCCCCAGGGACAGGTGATAATCTATCCAATCTACGAGCAGTACTTC.

CDR3 region: CASREPGQDPYEQYF. The CDR3 coding sequence is TGTGCCAGCAGGGAGCCGGGACAGGATCCCTACGAGCAGTACTTC. The chain carries TRBV6-5 and TRBJ2-7; 8 positions match TRBD1. The CDR3 has 15 residues. The trim removed 6 bases at V and 2 bases at J, leaving 9 bases unmatched. The germline V gene has CDR1 MNHEY and CDR2 SVGAGI.

The chain has TRBV7-9 and TRBJ2-3; 11 nucleotides match TRBD2. V gave up 5 bases and J gave up 2 bases; unmatched junction bases: 6. The germline gives CDR1 SEHNR, CDR2 FQNEAQ (reference sequence). The CDR3 is made up of 16 amino acids. The CDR3 bases are TGTGCCAGCAGCGACCTAGCGGGGGGAGACACAGATACGCAGTATTTT. Translated: CASSDLAGGDTDTQYF.

For the CDR3, the DNA is TGTGCCAGCAGTCCCGACAGGGGAGCCACAGATACGCAGTATTTT. It is translated as CASSPDRGATDTQYF. The rearrangement uses TRBV5-8 and TRBJ2-3, with 8 bases fitting TRBD1. The CDR3 runs to 15 residues. The ends lost 5 bases at V and 2 bases at J; junction bases unmatched: 7. CDR1 and CDR2 from the germline V gene are SGHTS and YDEGEE.

This chain connects TRBV30 to TRBJ2-5; 8 bases line up with TRBD2. The CDR3 loop spans 14 amino acids. CDR1 is GTSNPN, CDR2 SVGIG, per germline (reference sequence). V was pared by 3 bases and J by 4 bases, with 7 bases of the junction left unmatched. CDR3 in amino acids: CAWRAGGAGETQYF. CDR3 DNA: TGTGCCTGGAGAGCCGGGGGGGCCGGAGAGACCCAGTACTTC.

The chain joins TRBV9 to TRBJ2-5; TRBD2 agrees at 8 bases. V trimming: 0 bases; J trimming: 4 bases; junction bases outside the gene matches: 5. Germline CDR1 SGDLS, CDR2 YYNGEE. CDR3 length: 15 residues. The CDR3, as DNA: TGTGCCAGCAGCGTAGTTAGCGGGGTGAGAGAGACCCAGTACTTC. It translates to CASSVVSGVRETQYF.

The V and J genes are TRBV25-1 and TRBJ2-2, with D possibly matching TRBD1 (6 bases). CDR1 and CDR2 (germline): MGHDK, SYGVNS. CDR3 length equals 14 residues. V gave up 3 bases and J gave up 3 bases, with 8 bases separating them. The CDR3 reads CASSEAGDTGELFF. CDR3 coding DNA: TGTGCCAGCAGTGAGGCAGGGGACACCGGGGAGCTGTTTTTT.